This T cell receptor beta chain was obtained from a study of tumor and adjacent non-tumor tissue in lung cancer. Study-level information: Histology: about twelve adenocarcinoma, a couple of squamous cell carcinoma, 1 small cell lung cancer. Each sample yielded approximately 4.2 million productive TCRbeta reads on average.

Overall study results and limits: Significantly higher TCR diversity was found in tumor than normal lung.

The germline CDR1 and CDR2 sequences are SGHAT and FQDESV (reference sequence). Deletions cut 5 bases from V and 10 bases from J, with 21 bases between. This CDR3 comprises 14 residues. TCRbeta libraries were built with three rounds of nested PCR, modified from ARM-PCR. Each CDR3 protein is one row after TCRdb ran MiXCR on the multiplex PCR reads. The sample comprises approximately 65,000 distinct CDR3 sequences, 55% to 75% of which are singletons, and 20% rests with the top ten. This sample's RNA came from whole unsorted tissue. To note about this clonotype: Its antigen is not known.

Sequencing was carried out using lung tumor tissue. The V gene is TRBV11-1, the J gene TRBJ2-7; possible D gene TRBD2, 5 bases. The receptor was isolated from a man aged 50-60 years with non-small cell lung cancer. The DNA of the CDR3 is TGTGCCAGCAGCCCACCGGCGGGCAGAGGCTATCAGTACTTC. Residues: CASSPPAGRGYQYF.